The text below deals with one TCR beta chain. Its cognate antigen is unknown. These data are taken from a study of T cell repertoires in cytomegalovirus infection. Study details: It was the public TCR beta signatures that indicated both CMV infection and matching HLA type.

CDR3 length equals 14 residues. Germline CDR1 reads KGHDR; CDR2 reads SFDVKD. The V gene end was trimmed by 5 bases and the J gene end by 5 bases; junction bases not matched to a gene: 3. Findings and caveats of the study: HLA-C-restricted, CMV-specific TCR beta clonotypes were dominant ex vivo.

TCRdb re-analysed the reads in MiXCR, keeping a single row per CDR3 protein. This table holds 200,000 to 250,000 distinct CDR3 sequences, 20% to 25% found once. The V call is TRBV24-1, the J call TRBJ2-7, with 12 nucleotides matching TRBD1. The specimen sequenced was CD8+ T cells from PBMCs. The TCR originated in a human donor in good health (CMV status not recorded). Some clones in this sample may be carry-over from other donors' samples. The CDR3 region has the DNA TGTGCCACCAGTGCCGGGACAGGGGGCGACGAGCAGTACTTC. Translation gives CATSAGTGGDEQYF.